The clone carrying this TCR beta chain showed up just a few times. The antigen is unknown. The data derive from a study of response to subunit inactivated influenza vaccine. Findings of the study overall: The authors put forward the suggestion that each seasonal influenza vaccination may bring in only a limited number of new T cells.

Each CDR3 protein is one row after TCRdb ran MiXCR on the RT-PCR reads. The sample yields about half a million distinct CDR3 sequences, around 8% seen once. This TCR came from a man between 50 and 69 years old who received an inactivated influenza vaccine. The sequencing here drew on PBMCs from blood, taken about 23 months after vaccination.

This CDR3 is CASRRGGGEAFF. The CDR3 DNA reads TGTGCCAGCCGTCGGGGCGGTGGAGAAGCTTTCTTT. V gene TRBV7-9 combines with J gene TRBJ1-1, with a tentative D call TRBD1 (5 bases). V was clipped by 8 bases and J by 8 bases, with 15 bases between them. The CDR3 runs to 12 residues. Germline V gives CDR1 SEHNR, CDR2 FQNEAQ (reference sequence). Looking up the rest from reference TRBV7-9 and TRBJ1-1 gives the full variable domain: DTGVSQNPRHKITKRGQNVTFRCDPISEHNRLYWYRQTLGQGPEFLTYFQNEAQLEKSRLLSDRFSAERPKGSFSTLEIQRTEQGDSAMYLCASRRGGGEAFFGQGTRLTVV.